The entry below describes one T cell receptor (beta chain). The table came from immunoSEQ multiplex PCR; TCRdb's copy has only in-frame clones and leaves some out. The sample lists more than 2 million clones; approximately 94% were seen once. The CDR3 spans 13 residues. Trimming cost V 6 bases and J 4 bases; bases outside gene matches: 4. Germline assignment: CDR1 SNHLY and CDR2 FYNNEI. This entry belongs to a study of shared clonotypes between healthy human individuals. On the study more broadly: Three CD4 naive, three CD4 memory, two CD8 naive and one CD8 memory plate were used per donor.

Naivety among CD8 cells was defined by CD45RO negativity and positive CCR7 selection, thereby excluding terminally differentiated effector memory CD45RA+ cells. The chain has TRBV2 and TRBJ1-1, with TRBD1 identical over 8 bases. This TCR was sampled from a man aged 18 to 29 in good health. What was sequenced was naive CD8+ T cells sorted from blood. The CDR3 DNA follows: TGTGCCAGCAGCCTCGGACAGGGCACTGAAGCTTTCTTT. Its protein is CASSLGQGTEAFF.